The 21 T cell receptor beta chains reported below all come from one sample, sequenced in a study of healthy donors' naive CD4 and CD8 T cells. Each TCR library used roughly 0.45 ug of total RNA and a linear amplification protocol. One entry per CDR3 protein, called by TCRdb with MiXCR from the reads. The repertoire holds approximately 180,000 distinct CDR3 sequences, with around 74% as singletons. The material sequenced was naive CD4+ and CD8+ T cells sorted from blood, pooled from several donors. The source is a pool of human donors in good health; the sample pools cells from several healthy donors.

This chain connects TRBV6-6 to TRBJ1-5; no clear D gene. This CDR3 has 16 residues. V dropped 2 bases and J dropped 4 bases, with 15 bases sitting between them. Germline V gene data show CDR1 as MNHNY and CDR2 as SVGAGI (reference sequence). The CDR3 sequence is CASSYLPGGANQPQHF. The CDR3 region has the DNA TGTGCCAGCAGTTACCTCCCGGGAGGTGCAAATCAGCCCCAGCATTTT.

This sequence joins TRBV11-1 and TRBJ1-6, with D unresolved. With 4 bases removed from V and 10 bases from J, the gap between germline ends came to 8 bases. Germline V gene lookup returns CDR1 SGHAT and CDR2 FQDESV (reference sequence). The CDR3 spans 12 residues. CDR3 sequence reads: CASSSGASPLHF. The CDR3, as DNA: TGTGCCAGCAGCTCCGGAGCATCACCCCTCCACTTT.

This chain uses TRBV5-8 with TRBJ2-1; 8 nucleotides align to TRBD2. Germline CDR1 SGHTS, CDR2 YDEGEE. The trim removed 2 bases at V and 9 bases at J, leaving 7 bases unmatched. The CDR3 runs to 14 residues. CDR3 sequence (DNA): TGTGCCAGCAGCTTTCAGGGACTAGGGTTTGAGCAGTTCTTC. This translates into CASSFQGLGFEQFF.

J is TRBJ2-7 and V is TRBV27; 10 positions agree with TRBD2. The germline V gene encodes CDR1 MNHEY and CDR2 SMNVEV (reference sequence). The CDR3 length is 17 residues. V dropped 5 bases and J dropped 5; count of bases not matched to a gene: 15. In nucleotides, the CDR3 is TGTGCCAGCAGTCCCCCGGGGGCTAGCGGGAGTCACCACGAGCAGTACTTC. Its translation is CASSPPGASGSHHEQYF.

The chain joins TRBV19 to TRBJ1-5, with a weak D call TRBD1 (6 bases). CDR3 length: 17 amino acids. V was clipped by 9 bases and J by 0 bases, with 21 bases between them. Germline-derived CDR1 and CDR2 are LNHDA and SQIVND (reference sequence). CDR3 loop: CASSATTGGNSNQPQHF. The CDR3 DNA follows: TGTGCCAGCAGTGCGACGACAGGAGGTAATAGCAATCAGCCCCAGCATTTT.

This clonotype was detected only a few times. V usage is TRBV18 and J usage is TRBJ2-7; D gene unclear. Trimming took 0 bases from V and 0 from J, leaving 9 bases between them. The CDR3 is 15 amino acids. The germline gives CDR1 KGHSH, CDR2 LQKENI. The CDR3 nucleotides read TGTGCCAGCTCACCACCGACTCTGAGCTCCTACGAGCAGTACTTC. Amino acid sequence: CASSPPTLSSYEQYF.

This clonotype was detected only a few times. The genes are TRBV6-5 and TRBJ2-1; a possible D gene is TRBD1 (5 bases). The germline V gene has CDR1 MNHEY and CDR2 SVGAGI. Trimming cost V 2 bases and J 2 bases, with 13 bases left between them. CDR3 length: 16 residues. The CDR3 DNA reads TGTGCCAGCAGTTACAAGGCGCCAGGGCCCTACAATGAGCAGTTCTTC. Protein: CASSYKAPGPYNEQFF.

A note on this clonotype: Just one base apart from a much larger clone, this may be a read error. J is TRBJ1-1 and V is TRBV6-5; D ambiguous. The CDR3 extends over 12 amino acids. Trimming cost V 2 bases and J 4 bases, with 5 bases left between them. CDR1 MNHEY and CDR2 SVGAGI come from the germline V gene. This chain's CDR3 is CASSYGSTEAFF. CDR3 nucleotide sequence: TGTGCCAGCAGTTACGGGAGCACTGAAGCTTTCTTT.

The chain joins TRBV6-5 to TRBJ1-3; 7 bases are a match to TRBD1. The CDR3 is made up of 14 amino acids. Trimming at V came to 6 bases and at J to 2 bases, leaving 4 bases not matched to a gene. Germline V gives CDR1 MNHEY, CDR2 SVGAGI. For the CDR3, the DNA is TGTGCCAGCAGACAGGGGTCGACTGGAAACACCATATATTTT. The encoded protein is CASRQGSTGNTIYF.

This clonotype was seen a few times. The J gene is TRBJ2-7, the V gene TRBV6-5; 9 positions agree with TRBD2. This CDR3 contains 17 residues. Germline assignment: CDR1 MNHEY and CDR2 SVGAGI. The junction had 9 bases not matched to a gene; V was cut back by 0 bases and J by 3 bases. The DNA of the CDR3 is TGTGCCAGCAGTTACTCGACGCATTGGCGGGAGGGCTACGAGCAGTACTTC. As protein: CASSYSTHWREGYEQYF.

This clonotype was detected only a few times. This chain links TRBV24-1 with TRBJ1-2; unclear D gene. The CDR3 extends over 12 amino acids. Germline V gives CDR1 KGHDR, CDR2 SFDVKD. V lost 2 bases and J lost 6, with 6 bases in between. This CDR3 is CATSDSSHGYTF. In nucleotides, the CDR3 is TGTGCCACCAGTGATTCCTCCCATGGCTACACCTTC.

Written as DNA, the CDR3 is TGCAGTGCTAGCATAGCCGCAGATACGCAGTATTTT. Translated: CSASIAADTQYF. The chain is built from TRBV20-1 and TRBJ2-3; D ambiguous. This CDR3 spans 12 amino acids. Trimming shortened V by 3 bases and J by 4 bases, and 8 bases separated the two germline ends. Germline V gene lookup returns CDR1 DFQATT and CDR2 SNEGSKA (reference sequence).

This chain links TRBV27 with TRBJ2-5, with 11 nucleotides matching TRBD2. CDR1 is MNHEY and CDR2 is SMNVEV in the germline V gene (reference sequence). Trimming cost V 4 bases and J 6 bases; bases outside gene matches: 4. This CDR3 contains 14 residues. The CDR3 protein is CASSSSGGLQTQYF. The CDR3 coding sequence is TGTGCCAGCAGTTCTAGCGGGGGGCTTCAGACCCAGTACTTC.

This clonotype has just a few counts. V is TRBV12-3 or TRBV12-4 and J is TRBJ2-7; 9 bases are shared with TRBD2. V dropped 3 bases and J dropped 3; count of bases not matched to a gene: 3. The CDR3 length is 14 residues. The CDR3 loop is CASSLGLADYEQYF. As DNA, the CDR3 is TGTGCCAGCAGTTTGGGACTAGCAGACTACGAGCAGTACTTC.

The V call is TRBV29-1, the J call TRBJ2-1; weak D call: TRBD1 (5 bases). Germline CDR1 SQVTM, CDR2 ANQGSEA. This CDR3 has 16 amino acids. Trimming took 7 bases from V and 0 from J, leaving 19 bases between them. The CDR3 protein is CSDLPLTASSYNEQFF. The CDR3 coding sequence is TGCAGCGATCTCCCGCTGACAGCCAGCTCCTACAATGAGCAGTTCTTC.

The CDR3 loop is CASSTLGTGRDDTEAFF. The DNA of the CDR3 is TGTGCCAGCAGCACCCTCGGGACAGGGCGTGACGACACTGAAGCTTTCTTT. The J gene is TRBJ1-1, the V gene TRBV21-1; the D call TRBD1 from the table was never checked on the DNA. TRBV21-1 is a recognized pseudogene. The CDR3 length is 17 residues.

The chain uses TRBV29-1 and TRBJ2-1, with D tentatively TRBD2 (7 bases). CDR1 and CDR2 (germline): SQVTM, ANQGSEA. This CDR3 has 15 residues. Between the trimmed V and J ends, which lost 2 bases and 6 bases, there was a span of 17 bases. This chain's CDR3 is CSVEMGLLGANEQFF. CDR3 nucleotide sequence: TGCAGCGTTGAAATGGGACTACTGGGGGCCAATGAGCAGTTCTTC.

The chain couples TRBV4-3 to TRBJ2-7, with D perhaps matching TRBD1 (6 bases). The CDR3 consists of 13 residues. Trimming pared 0 bases from V and 3 bases from J, leaving 6 bases between. Germline V gene data show CDR1 as LGHNA and CDR2 as YSLEER. The CDR3 protein is CASSQEGGYEQYF. DNA of the CDR3: TGCGCCAGCAGCCAAGAAGGGGGCTACGAGCAGTACTTC.

The chain recombines TRBV29-1 with TRBJ2-1; D possibly corresponds to TRBD1 (6 bases). The length of the CDR3 is 14 residues. With 3 bases removed from V and 7 bases from J, the gap between germline ends came to 16 bases. Germline V gene sequence: CDR1 SQVTM, CDR2 ANQGSEA. CDR3 protein: CSVEGPNRANEQFF. CDR3 nucleotide sequence: TGCAGCGTTGAGGGACCGAACAGGGCTAATGAGCAGTTCTTC.

This clonotype occurred a few times. The rearrangement links TRBV6-5 to TRBJ2-7, with D possibly being TRBD1 (6 bases). With 4 bases removed from V and 2 bases from J, the gap between germline ends came to 9 bases. The CDR3 runs to 13 residues. Germline CDR1 reads MNHEY; CDR2 reads SVGAGI. The CDR3 DNA is TGTGCCAGCAGTTTTGAGGGGGCCTACGAGCAGTACTTC. Translated: CASSFEGAYEQYF.

This clonotype occurred a few times. J is TRBJ2-3 and V is TRBV30, with D possibly being TRBD2 (5 bases). The CDR3 contains 14 residues. V lost 3 bases and J lost 4, with 14 bases in between. Germline V CDR1 and CDR2: GTSNPN, SVGIG (reference sequence). In DNA, the CDR3 is TGTGCCTGGAGCTTTAGGCGAGCGGCAGATACGCAGTATTTT. This codes for CAWSFRRAADTQYF.